A single sample gave rise to the 7 T cell receptor beta chains below, sequenced in a study of T cell responses to AZD1222 COVID-19 vaccine. Libraries were prepared by immunoSEQ multiplex PCR; TCRdb keeps only in-frame clonotypes and omits some of them. The sample holds 200,000 to 250,000 clones, roughly 91% seen once. The sequencing used peripheral blood, collected on day 0 of MenACWY control vaccination. These receptors all come from an adult in good health.

The chain joins TRBV28 to TRBJ1-1, with no clear D. The CDR3 extends over 15 amino acids. V shed 3 bases and J shed 1 base, with 12 bases lying between them. CDR1 and CDR2 from the germline V gene are MDHEN and SYDVKM. CDR3 DNA: TGTGCCAGCAGTTTTGGCCTATTAAAGAACACTGAAGCTTTCTTT. This sequence encodes CASSFGLLKNTEAFF.

The J gene is TRBJ1-2, the V gene TRBV19; the D is unclear. The CDR3 is 13 amino acids. V was shortened by 3 bases and J by 5 bases, with 10 bases between the two germline ends. Per germline, CDR1 LNHDA and CDR2 SQIVND (reference sequence). In nucleotides, the CDR3 is TGTGCCAGTAGTATCGCGGCAGAGTATGGCTACACCTTC. The encoded protein is CASSIAAEYGYTF.

A note on this clone: A single base separates this from a much larger clone, so it may be a read error. Within the sample, other DNA sequences also encode this same CDR3. The chain recombines TRBV3-1 (or the pseudogene TRBV3-2) with TRBJ2-5; TRBD2 matches at 14 bases. Trimming removed 4 bases from V and 8 bases from J; junction bases left unmatched: 15. CDR1 and CDR2 from the germline V gene are LGHDT and YNNKEL (reference sequence). The CDR3 contains 18 residues. DNA of the CDR3: TGTGCCAGCAGCCCCCACCCCGCCGGGACTAGCGGGGGTGAAACCCAGTACTTC. Translating it yields CASSPHPAGTSGGETQYF.

The V call is TRBV13, the J call TRBJ2-3; D call uncertain. The CDR3 covers 13 residues. Per the germline V gene, CDR1 is PRHDT and CDR2 is FYEKMQ (reference sequence). V lost 3 bases to trimming and J lost 8 bases, with 12 bases between them. CDR3 sequence (DNA): TGTGCCAGCAGCTTTGGTGTCTTGGGTACGCAGTATTTT. Its translation: CASSFGVLGTQYF.

This clone was recorded many times. V gene TRBV7-6 combines with J gene TRBJ1-1; D remains ambiguous. Per germline, CDR1 SGHVS and CDR2 FNYEAQ. The ends were cut back, 1 base at V and 1 base at J, with 4 bases in the middle. This CDR3 is built from 13 residues. The CDR3 bases are TGTGCCAGCAGCTTAGAACAGAACACTGAAGCTTTCTTT. Its protein product is CASSLEQNTEAFF. The whole variable domain, filled in from reference TRBV7-6 and TRBJ1-1, reads GAGVSQSPRYKVTKRGQDVALRCDPISGHVSLYWYRQALGQGPEFLTYFNYEAQQDKSGLPNDRFSAERPEGSISTLTIQRTEQRDSAMYRCASSLEQNTEAFFGQGTRLTVV.

The chain joins TRBV5-1 to TRBJ1-4; D might be TRBD1 (5 bases). Germline-derived CDR1 and CDR2 are SGHRS and YFSETQ. The CDR3 is 16 residues long. V gave up 4 bases and J gave up 3 bases, with 16 bases separating them. The CDR3 nucleotides read TGCGCCAGCAGCCCCGGGACGTTGACGTCTAATGAAAAACTGTTTTTT. Its protein is CASSPGTLTSNEKLFF.

The chain recombines TRBV4-3 with TRBJ2-3; 12 nucleotides line up with TRBD2. From germline, CDR1 is LGHNA and CDR2 YSLEER. The ends lost 8 bases at V and 7 bases at J; junction bases unmatched: 7. There are 14 residues in the CDR3. CDR3 nucleotides: TGCGCCAGCTCCCGGACTAGCGGGGTAAATACGCAGTATTTT. This sequence encodes CASSRTSGVNTQYF.